This TCR beta chain was profiled in a study of T cell repertoires in MIS-A myocarditis. V gave up 2 bases and J gave up 1 base, with 11 bases separating them. The length of the CDR3 is 15 residues. CDR1 KGHSH and CDR2 LQKENI come from the germline V gene. Clones were sequenced by immunoSEQ multiplex PCR, and TCRdb holds only the in-frame ones, with some missing. Among 5,000 to 6,000 clones listed, nearly 80% were seen once. The source of this sequence is a man in his late teens or twenties with fulminant myocarditis from multisystem inflammatory syndrome in adults (MIS-A) after COVID-19. Sequencing used interventricular septum heart tissue obtained at autopsy. This sequence joins TRBV18 and TRBJ1-1; no clear D. CDR3 residues: CASSPSVWKNTEAFF. The CDR3 DNA follows: TGTGCCAGCTCACCATCGGTTTGGAAGAACACTGAAGCTTTCTTT.